This TCR beta chain appears in the sequencing data of a study of blood T cells in healthy people across ages. Study-wide background: With template switching, about one barcoded beta molecule was captured per two T cells.

The V end was cut by 6 bases, the J end by 5 bases, with 20 bases between. This CDR3 region has 16 residues. Germline V gives CDR1 MDHEN, CDR2 SYDVKM. Study results and limitations: A conclusive naive versus antigen-experienced comparison was prevented by the unsorted PBMCs.

The total RNA that was extracted per sample amounted to at least 5 micrograms. The authors ran a second PCR of about 6 to 11 cycles using a sample-barcoded 5' primer and a J-beta primer mix. Each cDNA molecule, via a template-switch adaptor with 12 random nucleotides, was tagged. TCRdb re-called the 5' RACE reads with MiXCR, one entry per CDR3 protein. The sample lists over 1,500,000 distinct CDR3 sequences; about 50% were seen once. Comment on this clonotype: The antigen is unknown.

Source material: blood. The chain employs TRBV28 and TRBJ2-1; the D is unclear. The receptor comes from a woman in her forties in good health. The CDR3 sequence: CASSAQATETHNEQFF. The CDR3 DNA sequence: TGTGCCAGCAGCGCGCAGGCGACCGAGACCCACAATGAGCAGTTCTTC.